This passage covers 22 T cell receptor beta chains from one sample sequenced in a study of T cell repertoires in cytomegalovirus infection. These TCRs' antigens remain unknown. TCRdb re-called the reads through MiXCR, storing one row per CDR3 protein. The data show some 100,000 distinct CDR3 sequences, less than 30% seen once. This sample comprised CD8+ T cells from cultured PBMCs, obtained from culture after CMV antigen stimulation. Every receptor here comes from a human donor in good health (CMV status not recorded). Some clones in this sample may be carry-over from other donors' samples.

This clonotype was counted only a few times. The chain links TRBV2 to TRBJ2-3; the D call may be TRBD1 or TRBD2 (5 bases each). The germline V and J ends were trimmed by 9 bases and 6 bases, with 7 bases remaining between them. The germline CDR1 and CDR2 sequences are SNHLY and FYNNEI. CDR3 length equals 10 residues. The CDR3 coding sequence is TGTGCCAGAGAGGGGGATACGCAGTATTTT. Protein: CAREGDTQYF.

The table lists this clonotype with a few counts. The chain carries TRBV7-9 and TRBJ2-7; D ambiguous. The length of the CDR3 is 13 residues. Trimming stripped 5 bases from V and 2 bases from J, with 10 bases between. Germline lookup yields CDR1 SEHNR and CDR2 FQNEAQ (reference sequence). The DNA of the CDR3 is TGTGCCAGCAGCCCCGCCTACGCCTACGAGCAGTACTTC. Translating gives CASSPAYAYEQYF.

The chain employs TRBV6-6 and TRBJ2-7, with 7 bases aligning to TRBD1. V shed 0 bases, J shed 3 bases, and the junction held 8 bases outside the gene matches. The V gene's germline CDR1 is MNHNY and CDR2 SVGAGI (reference sequence). CDR3 length: 16 residues. CDR3 sequence reads: CASSYSKLGQYYEQYF. CDR3 nucleotides: TGTGCCAGCAGTTACTCGAAGTTGGGACAGTACTACGAGCAGTACTTC.

This clonotype was seen only a few times. This chain connects TRBV15 to TRBJ2-1; possibly TRBD2 for D (6 bases). The CDR3 extends over 15 amino acids. Trimming cost V 1 base and J 0 bases, with 7 bases left between them. Germline CDR1 is LNHNV and CDR2 is YYDKDF (reference sequence). CDR3 in DNA: TGTGCCACCAGCAGAGCCGGGAGCTCCTACAATGAGCAGTTCTTC. It yields the protein CATSRAGSSYNEQFF.

The V gene is TRBV12-3 or TRBV12-4, the J gene TRBJ1-2; D is ambiguous. This CDR3 contains 12 residues. Trimming took 5 bases from V and 11 from J, leaving 15 bases between them. The CDR3 loop is CASSPRTRWYTF. CDR3 coding DNA: TGTGCCAGCAGTCCTAGGACCCGGTGGTACACCTTC.

Many counts were recorded for this clonotype. This chain joins TRBV7-9 and TRBJ2-1; 9 bases are a match to TRBD1. CDR1 is SEHNR and CDR2 is FQNEAQ in the germline V gene (reference sequence). With V trimmed by 4 bases and J by 3 bases, 4 bases remained unmatched. This CDR3 contains 15 residues. The CDR3 protein is CASSSTTGGYNEQFF. The CDR3 region has the DNA TGTGCCAGCAGCTCCACGACAGGGGGCTACAATGAGCAGTTCTTC.

The V and J genes are TRBV29-1 and TRBJ1-1; TRBD1 is a possible D gene (6 bases). There are 13 residues in the CDR3. CDR1 and CDR2 (germline): SQVTM, ANQGSEA. V was clipped by 3 bases and J by 1 base, with 9 bases between them. DNA for the CDR3: TGCAGCGTTGAGGGACAAACGAACACTGAAGCTTTCTTT. As protein: CSVEGQTNTEAFF.

The chain joins TRBV19 to TRBJ2-6; D might be TRBD1 (5 bases). The CDR3 runs 18 residues. V lost 7 bases to trimming and J lost 0 bases, with 19 bases between them. CDR1 and CDR2 (germline): LNHDA, SQIVND (reference sequence). For the CDR3, the DNA is TGTGCCAGTAATGTTGGCGGACATCCTAGCTCTGGGGCCAACGTCCTGACTTTC. Its protein product is CASNVGGHPSSGANVLTF.

The chain's CDR3 is CASSPYGGPSYEQYF. DNA of the CDR3: TGTGCCAGCAGCCCATATGGGGGGCCCTCCTACGAGCAGTACTTC. The chain recombines TRBV11-2 with TRBJ2-7; D tentatively fits TRBD1 or TRBD2 (6 bases each). Germline V lookup: CDR1 SGHAT, CDR2 FQNNGV. There are 15 residues in the CDR3. Trimming shortened V by 5 bases and J by 0 bases, and 14 bases separated the two germline ends.

A single count supports this clonotype. The chain couples TRBV20-1 to TRBJ2-7; 7 bases line up with TRBD1. The length of the CDR3 is 14 residues. J gave up 3 bases and V 0 bases, and 5 bases lay outside the gene matches. Germline V gene data show CDR1 as DFQATT and CDR2 as SNEGSKA (reference sequence). The CDR3 coding sequence is TGCAGTGCTAGAGATAAGGACAGGTTCTACGAGCAGTACTTC. Protein: CSARDKDRFYEQYF.

This clonotype was counted a few times. V gene TRBV11-2 combines with J gene TRBJ2-5; 8 bases are shared with TRBD1. The CDR3 extends over 16 amino acids. Germline CDR1 SGHAT, CDR2 FQNNGV. Trimming cost V 4 bases and J 5 bases; bases outside gene matches: 12. The CDR3 is CASSSLLGQAGETQYF. DNA for the CDR3: TGTGCCAGCAGCTCTCTCCTGGGACAGGCGGGGGAGACCCAGTACTTC.

This clonotype was seen a few times. The chain has TRBV7-9 and TRBJ1-3; 9 bases agree with TRBD1. The CDR3 runs 15 residues. CDR1 is SEHNR and CDR2 is FQNEAQ in the germline V gene (reference sequence). Trimming removed 3 bases from V and 2 bases from J; junction bases left unmatched: 2. CDR3 sequence (DNA): TGTGCCAGCAGCTTGGGACAGGGTGCTGGAAACACCATATATTTT. This encodes CASSLGQGAGNTIYF. The full variable domain, completed using reference TRBV7-9 and TRBJ1-3, is DTGVSQNPRHKITKRGQNVTFRCDPISEHNRLYWYRQTLGQGPEFLTYFQNEAQLEKSRLLSDRFSAERPKGSFSTLEIQRTEQGDSAMYLCASSLGQGAGNTIYFGEGSWLTVV.

This clonotype occurred many times. The chain employs TRBV7-2 and TRBJ2-7, with 7 bases that match TRBD1. V lost 5 bases to trimming and J lost 5 bases; unmatched junction nucleotides: 9. Germline CDR1 SGHTA, CDR2 FQGNSA. The CDR3 is made up of 14 amino acids. CDR3 DNA: TGTGCCAGCAGCCCACCCGACAGGGAAGACGAGCAGTACTTC. Translation gives CASSPPDREDEQYF. Full variable domain (remainder filled in from reference TRBV7-2 and TRBJ2-7): GAGVSQSPSNKVTEKGKDVELRCDPISGHTALYWYRQSLGQGLEFLIYFQGNSAPDKSGLPSDRFSAERTGGSVSTLTIQRTQQEDSAVYLCASSPPDREDEQYFGPGTRLTVT.

Comments on this clonotype: Since a much larger clone is just one base distant, this may be a read error. The V call is TRBV12-3 or TRBV12-4, the J call TRBJ2-3, with D unclear. The DNA end is more similar to TRBJ1-5, so the J call may be wrong. The CDR3 runs 16 residues. The CDR3 DNA follows: TGTGCCAGCAGTTTAGGGACTAGCGGGTACACAGATACGCAGCATTTT. Translating gives CASSLGTSGYTDTQHF.

This clonotype came up a few times. V usage is TRBV7-8 and J usage is TRBJ2-7, with D perhaps TRBD2 (5 bases). The V gene's germline CDR1 is SGHVS and CDR2 FQNEAQ. The CDR3 loop spans 13 amino acids. V lost 9 bases and J lost 3, with 15 bases in between. This chain's CDR3 is CASEDRAGYEQYF. CDR3 sequence (DNA): TGTGCCAGTGAGGACCGTGCGGGCTACGAGCAGTACTTC.

This clonotype was observed a handful of times. The chain recombines TRBV6-1 with TRBJ1-2; possible D gene TRBD1, 6 bases. The CDR3 length is 11 residues. The V gene lost 8 bases and the J gene lost 6 bases, with 10 bases spanning the gap. Looked up from germline, CDR1 is MNHNS and CDR2 is SASEGT. CDR3 in amino acids: CASWDTDGYTF. CDR3 nucleotide sequence: TGTGCCAGCTGGGACACGGATGGCTACACCTTC.

The chain is built from TRBV3-1 and TRBJ2-5; 10 nucleotides line up with TRBD1. This CDR3 spans 15 amino acids. With 3 bases clipped from V and 5 bases from J, the junction kept 6 bases outside the gene matches. CDR1 is LGHDT, CDR2 YNNKEL, per germline (reference sequence). The CDR3 DNA sequence: TGTGCCAGCAGCCAGGGACAGGGGATCGCGGAGACCCAGTACTTC. This encodes CASSQGQGIAETQYF.

Only a few counts were recorded for this clonotype. The CDR3 DNA reads TGTGCCAGCAGTGACAACAGGGGGCCAGTATATGGCTACACCTTC. Its translation is CASSDNRGPVYGYTF. The rearrangement links TRBV2 to TRBJ1-2; 9 bases match TRBD1. CDR3 length equals 15 residues. The V gene's germline CDR1 is SNHLY and CDR2 FYNNEI. Trimming at V came to 3 bases and at J to 5 bases, leaving 7 bases not matched to a gene.

In this sample, this clonotype turned up a few times. This sequence joins TRBV19 and TRBJ1-1; D is ambiguous. This CDR3 contains 14 residues. CDR1 and CDR2 from the germline V gene are LNHDA and SQIVND (reference sequence). The germline V and J ends were trimmed by 3 bases and 2 bases, with 10 bases remaining between them. CDR3 DNA: TGTGCCAGTAGTATTTCGGCCACCAACACTGAAGCTTTCTTT. It yields the protein CASSISATNTEAFF.

In this sample, this clonotype turned up a few times. The chain couples TRBV2 to TRBJ2-1, with TRBD1 matching 8 bases. The CDR3 totals 14 residues. Germline CDR1 and CDR2: SNHLY and FYNNEI. The V and J ends lost 6 bases and 7 bases, in that order; junction bases with no gene match: 8. The CDR3 DNA sequence: TGTGCCAGCAGCGACAGGGGAACGGGGAATGAGCAGTTCTTC. As protein: CASSDRGTGNEQFF.

CDR3 sequence (DNA): TGTGCCAGTAGTGGGGGCCGAGTAGATACGCAGTATTTT. It yields the protein CASSGGRVDTQYF. The chain carries TRBV19 and TRBJ2-3, with D possibly TRBD1 on 6 matching bases. V lost 5 bases and J 5 bases, leaving 11 bases between the germline ends. Germline CDR1 reads LNHDA; CDR2 reads SQIVND (reference sequence). The CDR3 spans 13 residues.

The chain links TRBV19 to TRBJ1-2; TRBD1 agrees at 8 bases. The CDR3 runs 15 residues. The V segment lost 5 bases and the J segment 3 bases; nucleotides outside the gene matches: 8. Germline V gene lookup returns CDR1 LNHDA and CDR2 SQIVND (reference sequence). CDR3: CASSARDRIYYGYTF. CDR3 in DNA: TGTGCCAGTAGTGCCCGGGACAGGATTTACTATGGCTACACCTTC.